Sequencing of this TCR beta chain was carried out in a study of T cell changes during pregnancy in multiple sclerosis. Assay used: immunoSEQ multiplex PCR; TCRdb lists only in-frame clones, some missing. The sample shows about 70,000 clones, around 94% of them seen only once. The CDR3 is 12 amino acids. Germline V CDR1 and CDR2: SNHLY, FYNNEI. The germline V and J ends were trimmed by 3 bases and 4 bases, with 6 bases remaining between them. The sequences come from peripheral blood, collected in the third trimester of pregnancy. The TCR comes from a female donor with multiple sclerosis, enrolled in a pregnancy study. J is TRBJ1-2 and V is TRBV2; D perhaps matches TRBD1 (5 bases). The CDR3 reads CASSETVYGYTF. The CDR3, as DNA: TGTGCCAGCAGTGAGACAGTCTATGGCTACACCTTC.